The entry below describes one T cell receptor (beta chain). The antigen it recognizes is unknown. No clone much larger than this one lies a single base away; base qualities are absent. This specimen comes from a study of blood T cell repertoires in COVID-19 (dated by TCRdb to 2018 to 2021). Context from the whole study: Samples covering the acute and convalescent phases of COVID-19 were provided by collaborators in the United States, Italy and Spain. The material from the prospective study consisted of cDNA or gDNA derived from T cells, B-cell-depleted T cells, or PBMCs. Subjects who had been exposed to COVID-19, were actively infected with it, or had recovered from it provided the deeply sampled blood TCRbeta repertoires that made up the dataset. The repertoires were released in a freely available public database intended as a resource for research on the immune response to SARS-CoV-2. Samples were obtained from the ongoing ImmuneRACE study (first 160 participants) and from some 1,300 subjects provided by 6 global collaborators. The sample metadata nearly always contained a de-identified subject ID, COVID-19 status, age in years and sex. Where HLA class I and class II types were available, the types were taken from metadata supplied by the sample provider, not from assay-based typing. Overall study results and their limits: The quantity of clinical and demographic metadata differed by source and by participant and was supplied without curation.

The collaborating institutions used their own protocols to collect whole blood in K2EDTA tubes. Collaborator samples were shipped for TCRbeta analysis as frozen whole blood, isolated PBMCs, or DNA extracted from either sample type. TCRbeta CDR3 regions were amplified from genomic DNA using the immunoSEQ Assay, a bias-controlled multiplex PCR. Per the authors' processing: Nucleated cell counts per sample were estimated from amplification of reference gene primers within the assay. Sequence reads were collapsed and filtered to measure the absolute abundance of every unique TCRbeta CDR3 rearrangement. Productive Simpson clonality was computed per sample as the square root of Simpson's diversity index over productive rearrangements. What TCRdb holds here is the immuneACCESS table cut down to in-frame rearrangements. Part of the clones is not present; checked against another copy, under half of the missing clones reflect an unresolved V gene, and the others are unexplained. That table is the source of V, J and clone size, and D and trimming were worked out from the DNA. The sample yields roughly 100,000 clones; around four fifths were counted once. Roughly 10% of the sample is in the top ten clones.

The germline V gene provides CDR1 MDHEN and CDR2 SYDVKM. V lost 6 bases and J lost 0 bases; the stretch between them is 21 bases long. The CDR3 starts with the cysteine, ends with the phenylalanine, and has 18 residues. The retained sequence is limited to the CDR3, 54 bases, with the frame set at the first base. The sequenced sample was peripheral blood. The origin of this receptor is a man between 60 and 70 years old with active or convalescent COVID-19. Here the chain combines TRBV28 and TRBJ1-5; the best D guess is TRBD1, with 6 bases matching. This receptor has the CDR3 CASRDTGHNLISNQPQHF. The nucleotides read TGTGCCAGCAGGGACACAGGGCACAATCTGATTAGCAATCAGCCCCAGCATTTT.